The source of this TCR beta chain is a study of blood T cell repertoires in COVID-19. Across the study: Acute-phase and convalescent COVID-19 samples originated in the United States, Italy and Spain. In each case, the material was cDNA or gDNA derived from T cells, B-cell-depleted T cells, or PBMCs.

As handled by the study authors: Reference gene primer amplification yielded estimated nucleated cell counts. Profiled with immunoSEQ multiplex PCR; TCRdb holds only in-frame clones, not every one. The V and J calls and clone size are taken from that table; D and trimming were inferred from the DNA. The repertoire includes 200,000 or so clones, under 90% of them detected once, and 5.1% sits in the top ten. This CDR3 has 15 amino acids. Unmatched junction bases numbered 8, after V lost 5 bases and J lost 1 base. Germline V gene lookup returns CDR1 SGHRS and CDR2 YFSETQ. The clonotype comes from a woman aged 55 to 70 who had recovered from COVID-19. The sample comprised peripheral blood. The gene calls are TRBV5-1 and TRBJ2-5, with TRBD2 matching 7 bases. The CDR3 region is CASRMGGNGQETQYF. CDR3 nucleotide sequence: TGCGCCAGCAGAATGGGGGGGAATGGCCAAGAGACCCAGTACTTC.